The clone carrying this T cell receptor (beta chain) was seen a single time. V dropped 1 base and J dropped 8 bases, with 20 bases sitting between them. Looked up from germline, CDR1 is SEHNR and CDR2 is FQNEAQ (reference sequence). The CDR3 contains 16 residues. These data come from a study of technical replicates of blood from a handful of donors. TCRdb's copy holds only in-frame clones and misses some; the assay was immunoSEQ multiplex PCR. The sample lists almost 70,000 clones, 88% occurring once. What was sequenced was PBMCs. This receptor was identified in a human donor in good health. Some clones in this sample may be carry-over from other donors' samples. V is TRBV7-9 and J is TRBJ1-2, with D maybe TRBD1 (6 bases). This CDR3 is CASSLGSGTSLGGYTF. DNA for the CDR3: TGTGCCAGCAGCTTAGGATCTGGGACATCCCTCGGCGGCTACACCTTC.